The following is a T cell receptor (beta chain) sequence with its context. This sample was taken from a study of cytomegalovirus exposure and HLA in healthy donors. Germline lookup yields CDR1 LNHDA and CDR2 SQIVND (reference sequence). The CDR3 sequence is 15 residues long. V dropped 6 bases and J dropped 2; count of bases not matched to a gene: 7. 13 Jbeta primers and 60 Vbeta primers were used for the PCR. Clones were read by immunoSEQ multiplex PCR, and TCRdb kept only the in-frame ones, dropping some. This sample has about 180,000 clones, with more than 65% found just once. The sequence was obtained from a woman aged 25 to 39 in good health and CMV-seropositive. Sequencing was done on a sample of PBMCs. The chain carries TRBV19 and TRBJ2-5; 9 bases fit TRBD1. The CDR3 coding sequence is TGTGCCAGTAGCATGACCGGGACAGGGCAAGAGACCCAGTACTTC. Protein product: CASSMTGTGQETQYF.